Included here is one TCR beta chain sequence, with context. TCR alpha and beta CDR3s were amplified from mRNA by semiquantitative ARM-PCR. ARM-PCR used tagged nested gene-specific primers, then communal superprimers for exponential amplification. Via MiXCR, TCRdb re-called the multiplex PCR reads, giving one row per CDR3 protein. The data contain under 15,000 distinct CDR3 sequences, 60% of them singletons. Germline V CDR1 and CDR2: MNHNS, SASEGT. The V gene end was trimmed by 5 bases and the J gene end by 2 bases; junction bases not matched to a gene: 10. CDR3 length: 16 amino acids. The record originates from a study of relationships among human T cell subsets. CD4+ cells were positively selected first, then anti-CD25 beads isolated CD4+CD25+ regulatory T cells.

Sequenced material: Tregs sorted from blood. This sequence originates from a man in his forties in good health. The chain couples TRBV6-1 to TRBJ2-3, with 7 positions matching TRBD1. The CDR3 is CASSPRQGWVTDTQYF. The CDR3 DNA is TGTGCCAGCAGTCCCCGACAGGGATGGGTCACAGATACGCAGTATTTT.